These 17 T cell receptor beta chains share one sample of origin, sequenced in a study of radiotherapy plus CTLA-4 blockade in lung cancer. Libraries were prepared by immunoSEQ multiplex PCR; TCRdb keeps only in-frame clonotypes and omits some of them. The sample includes 85,000 to 90,000 clones, about 88% of them seen just once. Sequenced here: peripheral blood, sampled from a patient treated with radiotherapy plus ipilimumab. These receptors were taken from a human donor with non-small cell lung cancer that progressed on radiotherapy plus ipilimumab.

The rearrangement joins TRBV25-1 to TRBJ1-2; possible D gene TRBD1, 6 bases. V dropped 7 bases and J dropped 6 bases, with 18 bases sitting between them. CDR1 is MGHDK, CDR2 SYGVNS, per germline. The length of the CDR3 is 14 residues. The CDR3 nucleotides read TGTGCCAGCACGGGCCTGGGGCAGGGGAATGGCTACACCTTC. It codes for CASTGLGQGNGYTF.

The V gene is TRBV2, the J gene TRBJ2-5; TRBD2 matches 11 bases. The CDR3 sequence is 16 residues long. V lost 2 bases, J lost 6 bases, and 8 bases stayed unmatched. The V gene's germline CDR1 is SNHLY and CDR2 FYNNEI. CDR3 coding DNA: TGTGCCAGCAGTGAATTAACTAGCGGGAGATGGAAGACCCAGTACTTC. This gives the protein CASSELTSGRWKTQYF.

V is TRBV30 and J is TRBJ1-2, with D perhaps TRBD1 (5 bases). The ends were cut back, 8 bases at V and 8 bases at J, with 15 bases in the middle. This CDR3 is 11 amino acids long. The germline V gene has CDR1 GTSNPN and CDR2 SVGIG (reference sequence). The CDR3 reads CAGERGRGYTF. The CDR3 bases are TGTGCCGGAGAGCGGGGACGCGGCTACACCTTC. The full variable domain, completed using reference TRBV30 and TRBJ1-2, is SQTIHQWPATLVQPVGSPLSLECTVEGTSNPNLYWYRQAAGRGLQLLFYSVGIGQISSEVPQNLSASRPQDRQFILSSKKLLLSDSGFYLCAGERGRGYTFGSGTRLTVV.

There are a few counts of this clone. This sequence joins TRBV18 and TRBJ1-1; D unresolved. V was clipped by 3 bases and J by 3 bases, with 14 bases between them. Germline CDR1 KGHSH, CDR2 LQKENI. The CDR3 is made up of 15 amino acids. DNA for the CDR3: TGTGCCAGCTCACCCGATATCCGACGGGACACTGAAGCTTTCTTT. Translated: CASSPDIRRDTEAFF.

The chain employs TRBV11-3 and TRBJ2-5; TRBD2 matches at 11 bases. The germline V gene has CDR1 SGHNT and CDR2 YENEEA. V lost 3 bases, J lost 4 bases, and 4 bases stayed unmatched. CDR3 length equals 15 residues. CDR3 sequence reads: CASSFKLAGVETQYF. The CDR3 bases are TGTGCCAGCAGCTTTAAACTAGCGGGAGTAGAGACCCAGTACTTC.

J is TRBJ2-1 and V is TRBV5-4; TRBD2 aligns across 10 bases. Germline values: CDR1 SGHNT, CDR2 YYREEE (reference sequence). After removal of 4 bases from V and 2 bases from J, the junction contained 12 bases not matched to a gene. CDR3 length equals 18 residues. CDR3 sequence: CASSKAGIAGGTYNEQFF. DNA of the CDR3: TGTGCCAGCAGCAAAGCCGGTATAGCGGGGGGCACCTACAATGAGCAGTTCTTC.

The rearrangement joins TRBV6-6 to TRBJ1-5, with TRBD1 as a possible D gene (5 bases). CDR3 size: 15 residues. In germline, CDR1 is MNHNY, CDR2 SVGAGI (reference sequence). V was pared by 6 bases and J by 6 bases, with 18 bases between. CDR3 DNA: TGTGCCAGCAGCCAAACCGTGGGGGGGAGTCAGCCCCAGCATTTT. This codes for CASSQTVGGSQPQHF.

This chain connects TRBV6-5 to TRBJ1-3, with TRBD1 matching over 9 bases. V dropped 2 bases and J dropped 4; count of bases not matched to a gene: 6. The V gene's germline CDR1 is MNHEY and CDR2 SVGAGI. This CDR3 is 16 amino acids long. The CDR3 sequence: CASSYIQGASGNTIYF. In nucleotides, the CDR3 is TGTGCCAGCAGTTACATACAGGGGGCCTCAGGAAACACCATATATTTT.

The chain employs TRBV9 and TRBJ2-2; 7 bases are shared with TRBD2. The CDR3 has 16 amino acids. The V and J ends lost 0 bases and 2 bases, in that order; junction bases with no gene match: 4. Germline CDR1 is SGDLS and CDR2 is YYNGEE. The CDR3 here is CASSVATSTNTGELFF. For the CDR3, the DNA is TGTGCCAGCAGCGTAGCGACTAGCACCAACACCGGGGAGCTGTTTTTT.

The V gene is TRBV25-1, the J gene TRBJ1-2; maybe TRBD1 (5 bases). The CDR3 contains 17 residues. From germline, CDR1 is MGHDK and CDR2 SYGVNS. V was trimmed by 3 bases and J by 6 bases, leaving 23 bases between them. CDR3 bases: TGTGCCAGCAGTGATTCCACAGTGGGGCGCGGGTTTCATGGCTACACCTTC. The encoded protein is CASSDSTVGRGFHGYTF.

This rearrangement joins TRBV25-1 to TRBJ2-7, with a weak D call TRBD1 (6 bases). The CDR3 loop spans 13 amino acids. V was shortened by 3 bases and J by 5 bases, with 11 bases between the two germline ends. CDR1 is MGHDK and CDR2 is SYGVNS in the germline V gene. The CDR3 DNA is TGTGCCAGCAGTGAGCCAGGGGCGGACGAGCAGTACTTC. Its protein product is CASSEPGADEQYF.

V is TRBV29-1 and J is TRBJ1-1, with a possible D match to TRBD1 (5 bases). The V gene's germline CDR1 is SQVTM and CDR2 ANQGSEA. The CDR3 contains 14 residues. Trimming stripped 7 bases from V and 6 bases from J, with 21 bases between. CDR3 region: CSAGSGRGKSEAFF. The CDR3 DNA follows: TGCAGCGCTGGTTCGGGGCGAGGAAAATCTGAAGCTTTCTTT.

The chain employs TRBV7-9 and TRBJ1-5; D call uncertain. Per germline, CDR1 SEHNR and CDR2 FQNEAQ (reference sequence). The CDR3 sequence is 12 residues long. Trimming took off 4 bases at V and 6 bases at J, with 7 bases between the two ends. The DNA for the CDR3 is TGTGCCAGCAGCTCTACAACTCAGCCCCAGCATTTT. This codes for CASSSTTQPQHF.

This chain links TRBV30 with TRBJ2-7; D might be TRBD1 or TRBD2, each matching 5 bases. The CDR3 has 15 amino acids. V was shortened by 3 bases and J by 2 bases, with 17 bases between the two germline ends. Germline V gives CDR1 GTSNPN, CDR2 SVGIG (reference sequence). Here the CDR3 reads CAWSDVGVPPYEQYF. The CDR3 nucleotides read TGTGCCTGGAGCGACGTGGGGGTCCCCCCCTACGAGCAGTACTTC.

Only a few counts were recorded for this clone. V gene TRBV29-1 combines with J gene TRBJ2-1; D is possibly TRBD1 or TRBD2 (5 bases each). The CDR3 is 13 residues long. The V end was cut by 6 bases, the J end by 2 bases, with 11 bases between. Germline V gives CDR1 SQVTM, CDR2 ANQGSEA. The CDR3 nucleotides read TGCAGCGTCCAAGGGGAGACCTACAATGAGCAGTTCTTC. Translation: CSVQGETYNEQFF.

The chain links TRBV7-3 to TRBJ2-6; D call uncertain. The germline CDR1 and CDR2 sequences are SGHTA and FQGTGA. This CDR3 is built from 15 residues. V lost 6 bases and J 0 bases, leaving 9 bases between the germline ends. DNA for the CDR3: TGTGCCAGCAGTTCGAGCAGCTCTGGGGCCAACGTCCTGACTTTC. Its protein product is CASSSSSSGANVLTF.

This sequence joins TRBV28 and TRBJ2-7; D remains ambiguous. V lost 7 bases and J 3 bases, leaving 13 bases between the germline ends. The CDR3 contains 13 residues. The V gene's germline CDR1 is MDHEN and CDR2 SYDVKM. Here the CDR3 reads CASTLSGFYEQYF. In DNA, the CDR3 is TGTGCCAGCACTCTGTCTGGGTTCTACGAGCAGTACTTC.